These 23 T cell receptor beta chains originate from one sample sequenced in a study of T cells in Graves' hyperthyroidism and ophthalmopathy. TCR beta CDR3 region amplification was performed from RNA transcripts. TCR CDR3 regions were first amplified by RT-PCR with HTBI primers. TCRdb itself ran the multiplex PCR reads through MiXCR, one entry per CDR3 protein. The repertoire holds hundreds of thousands of distinct CDR3 sequences, 14% seen once, with roughly 10% in the top ten. The sample was blood. The receptors originated from a woman in her late teens or twenties with Graves' hyperthyroidism.

The sample holds a few counts of this clonotype. In nucleotides, the CDR3 is TGTGCCAGCATCACGCAGGGGGGACTGACCTACGAGCAGTACTTC. Its protein is CASITQGGLTYEQYF. The J gene is TRBJ2-7, the V gene TRBV2; D possibly corresponds to TRBD1 (7 bases). The V and J ends lost 7 bases and 2 bases respectively, with 18 bases between them. This CDR3 comprises 15 residues. Germline CDR1 reads SNHLY; CDR2 reads FYNNEI.

V is TRBV30 and J is TRBJ2-7, with a weak D call TRBD1 (6 bases). Germline V lookup: CDR1 GTSNPN, CDR2 SVGIG (reference sequence). The V end lost 5 bases, the J end lost 0 bases, and 14 bases lay between the germline ends. The CDR3 loop spans 14 amino acids. This CDR3 is CAWATGISSYEQYF. Written as DNA, the CDR3 is TGTGCCTGGGCCACAGGGATTAGCTCCTACGAGCAGTACTTC.

The chain is built from TRBV13 and TRBJ2-5, with 8 bases fitting TRBD2. V gave up 5 bases and J gave up 2 bases; unmatched junction bases: 7. From germline, CDR1 is PRHDT and CDR2 FYEKMQ (reference sequence). The CDR3 spans 15 residues. In DNA form, the CDR3 reads TGTGCCAGCAGCGTTCGAACTAGCGGACAAGAGACCCAGTACTTC. The encoded protein is CASSVRTSGQETQYF.

The sample holds many counts of this clonotype. The chain couples TRBV19 to TRBJ2-7, with D possibly TRBD1 on 6 matching bases. Trimming took off 3 bases at V and 3 bases at J, with 9 bases between the two ends. The CDR3 consists of 13 residues. The germline CDR1 and CDR2 sequences are LNHDA and SQIVND (reference sequence). The CDR3 loop is CASSMGDNYEQYF. The CDR3 DNA sequence: TGTGCCAGTAGTATGGGGGACAACTACGAGCAGTACTTC.

Note on this clonotype: This may be a read error: a much more frequent sequence differs by one nucleotide. This chain joins TRBV12-3 or TRBV12-4 and TRBJ2-7, with 7 bases identical to TRBD2. The CDR3 sequence is 18 residues long. The junction had 17 bases not matched to a gene; V was cut back by 6 bases and J by 0 bases. The CDR3 DNA reads as TGTGCCAGCAGACACCCCAAAGTCCCGGCTAGCGGCTCCTACGAGCAGTACTTC. Its protein product is CASRHPKVPASGSYEQYF.

In this sample, this clonotype turned up many times. The V gene is TRBV7-6, the J gene TRBJ2-5; TRBD1 matches at 8 bases. The V and J ends lost 5 bases and 13 bases, in that order; junction bases with no gene match: 12. The CDR3 has 13 residues. Germline CDR1 reads SGHVS; CDR2 reads FNYEAQ. CDR3 loop: CASSPHQGQVPYF. CDR3 nucleotides: TGTGCCAGCAGCCCCCACCAGGGACAGGTCCCGTACTTC.

The sample holds many counts of this clonotype. The J gene is TRBJ1-5, the V gene TRBV30; D gene uncertain. With 2 bases removed from V and 2 bases from J, the gap between germline ends came to 10 bases. CDR1 is GTSNPN and CDR2 is SVGIG in the germline V gene (reference sequence). CDR3 length equals 14 residues. CDR3 protein: CAWSPGLGNQPQHF. The CDR3 DNA sequence: TGTGCCTGGAGTCCTGGGTTGGGCAATCAGCCCCAGCATTTT.

This clonotype was seen at least ten times. The chain employs TRBV20-1 and TRBJ2-7, with D possibly TRBD2 on 6 matching bases. The germline V gene has CDR1 DFQATT and CDR2 SNEGSKA (reference sequence). V lost 1 base to trimming and J lost 4 bases, with 11 bases between them. The CDR3 covers 13 residues. The CDR3, as DNA: TGCAGTGCTAGAGCTGGAGGGAGTTACGAGCAGTACTTC. It is translated as CSARAGGSYEQYF.

This clonotype has a count of ten or more. The V gene is TRBV30, the J gene TRBJ2-7; D ambiguous. The germline CDR1 and CDR2 sequences are GTSNPN and SVGIG (reference sequence). The CDR3 is 13 residues long. V shed 4 bases and J shed 2 bases, with 12 bases lying between them. CDR3 coding DNA: TGTGCCTGGAATCACGAATCAACCTACGAGCAGTACTTC. Its protein is CAWNHESTYEQYF.

V and J are TRBV6-1 and TRBJ2-6; D gene ambiguous. Looked up from germline, CDR1 is MNHNS and CDR2 is SASEGT. Trimming stripped 5 bases from V and 1 base from J, with 9 bases between. There are 15 residues in the CDR3. The CDR3 DNA reads as TGTGCCAGCAGTACGGGCGTTTCTGGGGCCAACGTCCTGACTTTC. Its protein product is CASSTGVSGANVLTF.

This clonotype was observed many times. The chain employs TRBV4-2 and TRBJ2-1; TRBD2 matches 13 bases. Germline V lookup: CDR1 LGHNA, CDR2 YNFKEQ. V gave up 0 bases and J gave up 5 bases; unmatched junction bases: 1. This CDR3 region has 16 residues. Here the CDR3 DNA reads TGTGCCAGCAGCCAAGATGGACTAGCGGGAGACAATGAGCAGTTCTTC. Amino acid sequence: CASSQDGLAGDNEQFF.

Comments on this clonotype: The junction departs from the called germline gene at one end, perhaps through a read error. The chain employs TRBV12-3 or TRBV12-4 and TRBJ2-5; 7 nucleotides align to TRBD1. The CDR3 extends over 13 amino acids. This chain's CDR3 is CAGSFAQGETQYF. The CDR3 nucleotides read TGTGCCGGCAGTTTCGCACAGGGGGAGACCCAGTACTTC.

This clonotype was observed a few times. The genes are TRBV7-9 and TRBJ1-2; D uncertain. Trimming took off 6 bases at V and 0 bases at J, with 14 bases between the two ends. Germline CDR1 is SEHNR and CDR2 is FQNEAQ (reference sequence). CDR3 length equals 15 residues. Here the CDR3 reads CASSSPPATNYGYTF. The CDR3 bases are TGTGCCAGCAGTTCCCCCCCAGCAACTAACTATGGCTACACCTTC.

A few counts support this clonotype. This chain links TRBV27 with TRBJ1-6; 7 bases match TRBD1. From germline, CDR1 is MNHEY and CDR2 SMNVEV (reference sequence). V shed 4 bases, J shed 14 bases, and the junction held 5 bases outside the gene matches. The CDR3 runs to 12 residues. The CDR3 nucleotides are TGTGCCAGCAGTTACACAGGGGAGGCCCTCCACTTT. It specifies CASSYTGEALHF.

There are many counts of this clonotype. This sequence joins TRBV7-8 and TRBJ2-1; 7 positions match TRBD2. The CDR3 length is 16 residues. V lost 2 bases, J lost 5 bases, and 9 bases stayed unmatched. Germline V gene data show CDR1 as SGHVS and CDR2 as FQNEAQ. Here the CDR3 reads CASSLRATSANNEQFF. CDR3 nucleotides: TGTGCCAGCAGCTTAAGGGCCACTAGCGCAAACAATGAGCAGTTCTTC.

This clonotype was seen ten or more times. The CDR3 here is CAWSLSGDEQYF. As DNA, the CDR3 is TGTGCCTGGAGTTTGTCCGGGGACGAGCAGTACTTC. This chain connects TRBV30 to TRBJ2-7; D is perhaps TRBD2 (5 bases). Germline assignment: CDR1 GTSNPN and CDR2 SVGIG (reference sequence). The CDR3 is 12 residues long. Trimming pared 2 bases from V and 5 bases from J, leaving 10 bases between.

As regards this clonotype: One base away lies a much larger clone, so this may be a sequencing read error. The chain has TRBV6-1 and TRBJ2-7; 8 bases match TRBD1. V lost 6 bases to trimming and J lost 6 bases; unmatched junction nucleotides: 10. Germline values: CDR1 MNHNS, CDR2 SASEGT. The CDR3 is made up of 14 amino acids. For the CDR3, the DNA is TGTGCCAGCAGGATAGGACAGGGAAATTGCGAGCAGTACTTC. Encoded protein: CASRIGQGNCEQYF.

This clonotype has a count of ten or more. This rearrangement joins TRBV6-1 to TRBJ1-5; maybe TRBD1 (5 bases). The V end was cut by 6 bases, the J end by 5 bases, with 11 bases between. Per germline, CDR1 MNHNS and CDR2 SASEGT. The length of the CDR3 is 13 residues. The CDR3 DNA follows: TGTGCCAGCAGGTCACAGGAATATCAGCCCCAGCATTTT. Amino acids: CASRSQEYQPQHF.

This clonotype was picked up many times. The chain links TRBV12-3 or TRBV12-4 to TRBJ1-5; 8 positions agree with TRBD1. This CDR3 has 13 residues. The ends lost 5 bases at V and 6 bases at J; junction bases unmatched: 3. CDR3 in DNA: TGTGCCAGCAGTCGCGACAGGGGTCAGCCCCAGCATTTT. Protein sequence: CASSRDRGQPQHF.

The rearrangement joins TRBV30 to TRBJ2-6, with D possibly matching TRBD1 (6 bases). The CDR3 is 14 residues long. The V gene lost 2 bases and the J gene lost 4 bases, with 9 bases spanning the gap. Germline-derived CDR1 and CDR2 are GTSNPN and SVGIG (reference sequence). CDR3 sequence: CAWSPGVGANVLTF. CDR3 sequence (DNA): TGTGCCTGGAGTCCAGGGGTCGGGGCCAACGTCCTGACTTTC. The complete variable domain, with remaining parts taken from reference TRBV30 and TRBJ2-6, reads SQTIHQWPATLVQPVGSPLSLECTVEGTSNPNLYWYRQAAGRGLQLLFYSVGIGQISSEVPQNLSASRPQDRQFILSSKKLLLSDSGFYLCAWSPGVGANVLTFGAGSRLTVL.

This clonotype was recorded a few times. The rearrangement joins TRBV11-1 to TRBJ2-2; maybe TRBD2 (6 bases). Germline CDR1 SGHAT, CDR2 FQDESV (reference sequence). The length of the CDR3 is 13 residues. V shed 8 bases and J shed 4 bases, with 11 bases lying between them. CDR3 in amino acids: CASATGGTGELFF. As DNA, the CDR3 is TGTGCCAGCGCTACCGGGGGCACCGGGGAGCTGTTTTTT.

This clonotype occurred many times. The chain employs TRBV12-3 or TRBV12-4 and TRBJ2-7; no reliable D call. Trimming took 3 bases from V and 0 from J, leaving 9 bases between them. The CDR3 is 14 residues long. CDR3 amino acids: CASSFGPISYEQYF. As DNA, the CDR3 is TGTGCCAGCAGTTTTGGTCCCATCTCCTACGAGCAGTACTTC.

At least ten counts were recorded for this clonotype. The chain has TRBV20-1 and TRBJ1-1; weak D call: TRBD1 (5 bases). Germline V lookup: CDR1 DFQATT, CDR2 SNEGSKA (reference sequence). Between the trimmed V and J ends, which lost 4 bases and 2 bases, there was a span of 8 bases. This CDR3 spans 12 amino acids. CDR3 protein: CSATQGNTEAFF. The CDR3 DNA reads as TGCAGTGCTACCCAGGGAAACACTGAAGCTTTCTTT.